The entry below gives a single TCR beta chain sequence along with its context. The V end lost 0 bases, the J end lost 6 bases, and 6 bases lay between the germline ends. The CDR3 runs to 13 residues. Germline CDR1 SGHRS, CDR2 YFSETQ. This sample is drawn from a study of blood T cell repertoires in COVID-19. Across the study: Donors in the United States, Italy and Spain gave samples during acute or convalescent COVID-19.

Methods used by the authors: Reference gene primer amplification gave nucleated cell count estimates. TCRdb's copy holds only in-frame clones and misses some; the assay was immunoSEQ multiplex PCR. The V and J calls and clone size were taken over from that table, and D and trimming were inferred from the DNA. The table has around 280,000 clones, approximately 88% seen once; the top ten hold about 1.7%. Donors were grouped by their self-reported clinical history. For recovered donors of Cohort 3, there were two negative PCRs, clearance, or symptom resolution. The source of this sequence is a woman in her thirties or forties who had recovered from COVID-19. Sequencing input: PBMCs or T cells enriched from blood (not recorded which). The rearrangement joins TRBV5-1 to TRBJ2-2, with D maybe TRBD2 (5 bases). The CDR3 region is CASSLVGAGELFF. CDR3 DNA sequence: TGCGCCAGCAGCTTGGTCGGGGCCGGGGAGCTGTTTTTT.